One TCR beta chain is described in this entry. The CDR3 runs to 14 residues. The J segment lost 2 bases and the V segment lost 4 bases, leaving 3 bases of the junction unmatched. Germline CDR1 and CDR2: MNHEY and SVGAGI. The sample originates from a study of cytomegalovirus exposure and HLA in healthy donors. The protocol was immunoSEQ multiplex PCR, while the TCRdb copy is restricted to in-frame clones and leaves out a portion. The sample shows over 150,000 clones, approximately 96% of them seen only once. J is TRBJ1-2 and V is TRBV6-5; 8 bases are a match to TRBD1. Sequencing input: PBMCs. This TCR derives from a woman aged 18-29 years in good health and CMV-seronegative. CDR3 in DNA: TGTGCCAGCAGTTCCGACAGGGGCAACTATGGCTACACCTTC. It specifies CASSSDRGNYGYTF.